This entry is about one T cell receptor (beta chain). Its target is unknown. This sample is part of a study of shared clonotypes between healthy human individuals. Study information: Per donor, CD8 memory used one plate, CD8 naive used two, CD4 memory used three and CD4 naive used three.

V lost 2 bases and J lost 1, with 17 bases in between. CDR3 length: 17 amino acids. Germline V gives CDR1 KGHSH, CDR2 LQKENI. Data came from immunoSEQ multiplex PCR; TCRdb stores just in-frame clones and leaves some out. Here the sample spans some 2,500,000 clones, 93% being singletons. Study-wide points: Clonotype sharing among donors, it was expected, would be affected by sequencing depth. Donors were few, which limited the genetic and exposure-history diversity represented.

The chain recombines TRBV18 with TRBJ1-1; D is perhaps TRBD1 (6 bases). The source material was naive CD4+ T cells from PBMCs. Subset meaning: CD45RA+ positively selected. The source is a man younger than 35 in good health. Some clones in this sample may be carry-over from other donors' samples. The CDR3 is CASSPRGVGPGNTEAFF. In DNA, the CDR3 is TGTGCCAGCTCACCAAGGGGGGTGGGGCCTGGGAACACTGAAGCTTTCTTT.